These 13 T cell receptor beta chains were all obtained from the same sample, sequenced in a study of early T cells in non-severe SARS-CoV-2 infection. Each CDR3 protein is one row after TCRdb ran MiXCR on the 5' RACE reads. This sample has around 66,000 distinct CDR3 sequences, with over 4.5% found just once. Sequencing used whole blood, obtained at baseline. Receptors originate from an adult who was a healthcare worker with PCR-confirmed SARS-CoV-2 infection or an uninfected control (not recorded which).

This clonotype was seen repeatedly, ten times or more. The chain has TRBV12-3 or TRBV12-4 and TRBJ1-6, with 9 bases that match TRBD1. The CDR3 runs 14 residues. With 4 bases clipped from V and 7 bases from J, the junction kept 2 bases outside the gene matches. Written as DNA, the CDR3 is TGTGCCAGCAGTTGGACAGGGGAGAATTCACCCCTCCACTTT. This sequence encodes CASSWTGENSPLHF.

This clonotype was picked up a small number of times. The V call is TRBV11-3, the J call TRBJ2-7; TRBD2 matches 8 bases. Germline assignment: CDR1 SGHNT and CDR2 YENEEA. Losses at the gene ends were 5 bases for V and 6 bases for J; bases not matched to a gene: 12. The length of the CDR3 is 15 residues. The CDR3 loop reads CASSPAGLAGSEQYF. The CDR3 nucleotides are TGTGCCAGCAGCCCAGCGGGGCTAGCGGGTTCCGAGCAGTACTTC.

The V gene is TRBV5-4, the J gene TRBJ1-4, with 8 bases that match TRBD1. Germline V gives CDR1 SGHNT, CDR2 YYREEE (reference sequence). V shed 2 bases and J 8 bases; nucleotides not matched to a gene: 8. The CDR3 has 15 residues. The CDR3 protein is CASSLGGQGGEKLFF. In DNA, the CDR3 is TGTGCCAGCAGCTTAGGTGGACAGGGAGGAGAAAAACTGTTTTTT. Combining the CDR3 with reference TRBV5-4 and TRBJ1-4 gives the whole variable domain ETGVTQSPTHLIKTRGQQVTLRCSSQSGHNTVSWYQQALGQGPQFIFQYYREEENGRGNFPPRFSGLQFPNYSSELNVNALELDDSALYLCASSLGGQGGEKLFFGSGTQLSVL.

This clonotype was counted a few times. This chain joins TRBV24-1 and TRBJ2-2; 8 nucleotides line up with TRBD1. The CDR3 sequence is 17 residues long. V dropped 0 bases and J dropped 1; count of bases not matched to a gene: 3. Germline V gives CDR1 KGHDR, CDR2 SFDVKD. CDR3 nucleotide sequence: TGTGCCACCAGTGATTTGGACAGGGGCGGGAACACCGGGGAGCTGTTTTTT. Translation: CATSDLDRGGNTGELFF.

This clonotype has just a few counts. The chain recombines TRBV29-1 with TRBJ1-5; D gene uncertain. CDR3 length equals 14 residues. Germline CDR1 is SQVTM and CDR2 is ANQGSEA. V was cut by 0 bases and J by 2 bases, with 8 bases left in between. CDR3 in amino acids: CSVEEGSGNQPQHF. DNA of the CDR3: TGCAGCGTTGAAGAAGGGAGCGGCAATCAGCCCCAGCATTTT.

This clonotype was counted at least ten times. The chain couples TRBV10-3 to TRBJ1-4, with D perhaps matching TRBD1 (5 bases). V was shortened by 8 bases and J by 6 bases, with 10 bases between the two germline ends. Germline loops: CDR1 ENHRY, CDR2 SYGVKD. The CDR3 contains 12 residues. The CDR3 region is CAIGQGDEKLFF. The DNA for the CDR3 is TGTGCCATCGGTCAGGGAGATGAAAAACTGTTTTTT.

The genes are TRBV4-3 and TRBJ1-1; D may be TRBD1 (6 bases). The CDR3 spans 15 residues. Germline CDR1 is LGHNA and CDR2 is YSLEER. V lost 3 bases and J 4 bases, leaving 15 bases between the germline ends. The CDR3 loop reads CASSHGQGSVTEAFF. CDR3 coding DNA: TGCGCCAGCAGCCATGGGCAGGGGTCGGTCACTGAAGCTTTCTTT.

This clonotype was picked up many times. The chain couples TRBV28 to TRBJ2-7; tentatively, D is TRBD1 (5 bases). The CDR3 length is 14 residues. Per germline, CDR1 MDHEN and CDR2 SYDVKM. With 6 bases removed from V and 3 bases from J, the gap between germline ends came to 15 bases. The CDR3 loop is CASRSQGKSYEQYF. The CDR3 region has the DNA TGTGCCAGCAGGTCTCAGGGAAAAAGCTACGAGCAGTACTTC. The variable domain in full, completed from reference TRBV28 and TRBJ2-7, reads DVKVTQSSRYLVKRTGEKVFLECVQDMDHENMFWYRQDPGLGLRLIYFSYDVKMKEKGDIPEGYSVSREKKERFSLILESASTNQTSMYLCASRSQGKSYEQYFGPGTRLTVT.

CDR3 in amino acids: CASSLSLAETQYF. The DNA of the CDR3 is TGTGCCAGCTCACTCTCACTAGCTGAGACCCAGTACTTC. This chain links TRBV18 with TRBJ2-5; tentative D call: TRBD2 (6 bases). Germline lookup yields CDR1 KGHSH and CDR2 LQKENI. The CDR3 has 13 amino acids. The V and J ends lost 4 bases and 5 bases respectively, with 11 bases between them.

The chain recombines TRBV7-9 with TRBJ1-1; D remains ambiguous. The CDR3 length is 14 residues. The germline V gene encodes CDR1 SEHNR and CDR2 FQNEAQ (reference sequence). V lost 2 bases, J lost 0 bases, and 7 bases lay in between. The CDR3 coding sequence is TGTGCCAGCAGCTTATCACGGTTGAACACTGAAGCTTTCTTT. This encodes CASSLSRLNTEAFF.

The table lists this clonotype with many counts. This chain uses TRBV18 with TRBJ2-3, with 7 positions matching TRBD2. Germline CDR1 KGHSH, CDR2 LQKENI. V dropped 2 bases and J dropped 3; count of bases not matched to a gene: 5. This CDR3 region has 15 residues. CDR3 nucleotides: TGTGCCAGCTCACCAAAGCGGGAACTGACAGATACGCAGTATTTT. This codes for CASSPKRELTDTQYF.

This clonotype was found a few times. The chain couples TRBV7-6 to TRBJ2-7, with 8 bases fitting TRBD2. The V segment lost 3 bases and the J segment 1 base; nucleotides outside the gene matches: 11. Germline-derived CDR1 and CDR2 are SGHVS and FNYEAQ. The CDR3 has 17 amino acids. CDR3 sequence (DNA): TGTGCCAGCAGCTTGTCTTCGGGAGGGCTAACTTCCTACGAGCAGTACTTC. Translating gives CASSLSSGGLTSYEQYF.

This clonotype occurred many times. The chain joins TRBV6-1 to TRBJ1-1, with 9 positions matching TRBD1. This CDR3 region has 15 residues. V was clipped by 4 bases and J by 3 bases; unmatched bases: 6. Germline lookup yields CDR1 MNHNS and CDR2 SASEGT. In DNA, the CDR3 is TGTGCCAGCAGTGCTTCACAGGGGGCGGACACTGAAGCTTTCTTT. Its protein is CASSASQGADTEAFF.